This passage covers 6 T cell receptor beta chains from one sample sequenced in a study of T cell repertoires in cytomegalovirus infection. TCRdb re-analysed the reads in MiXCR, keeping a single row per CDR3 protein. The repertoire holds roughly 800,000 distinct CDR3 sequences, with 29% as singletons. Their cognate antigens are unknown. The sample here was cultured CD8+ T cells from PBMCs, taken from culture after CMV antigen stimulation. All receptors derive from a human donor in good health (CMV status not recorded). Some clones in this sample may be carry-over from other donors' samples.

This rearrangement joins TRBV11-1 to TRBJ1-2; no firm D call. Trimming took 3 bases from V and 3 from J, leaving 8 bases between them. The CDR3 is 13 amino acids. Germline V lookup: CDR1 SGHAT, CDR2 FQDESV (reference sequence). The CDR3 DNA reads TGTGCCAGCAGCTTGAAGGGCCACTATGGCTACACCTTC. Translating it yields CASSLKGHYGYTF.

As regards this clonotype: This may stem from a read error, because a much larger clone lies one nucleotide away. V is TRBV7-6 and J is TRBJ1-1; D is ambiguous. Between the trimmed V and J ends, which lost 1 base and 0 bases, there was a span of 12 bases. This CDR3 contains 16 residues. CDR1 and CDR2 from the germline V gene are SGHVS and FNYEAQ. The CDR3 DNA sequence: TGTGCCAGCAGCTTAGTGGGTCAGAAGTTGAACACTGAAGCTTTCTTT. This sequence encodes CASSLVGQKLNTEAFF.

The V and J genes are TRBV20-1 and TRBJ1-4; D not resolved. CDR1 and CDR2 from the germline V gene are DFQATT and SNEGSKA (reference sequence). V was cut by 5 bases and J by 4 bases, with 11 bases left in between. The CDR3 covers 13 residues. CDR3 bases: TGCAGTGCTCCAGGTTTCTATAATGAAAAACTGTTTTTT. Amino acid sequence: CSAPGFYNEKLFF.

This chain connects TRBV4-1 to TRBJ2-2; weak D call: TRBD1 (7 bases). CDR1 is MGHRA, CDR2 YSYEKL, per germline. CDR3 length: 12 residues. DNA for the CDR3: TGCGGGTCAGGGGGGAGCACCGGGGAGCTGTTTTTT. Protein: CGSGGSTGELFF.

The sample holds a few counts of this clonotype. The chain recombines TRBV4-1 with TRBJ2-5; TRBD2 agrees at 11 bases. Germline V gene data show CDR1 as MGHRA and CDR2 as YSYEKL. Trimming took 1 base from V and 5 from J; bases not matched to a gene: 6. The CDR3 loop spans 16 amino acids. Here the CDR3 reads CASSQGLAGTGETQYF. The DNA of the CDR3 is TGCGCCAGCAGCCAAGGACTAGCGGGGACGGGTGAGACCCAGTACTTC.

This chain connects TRBV6-6 to TRBJ1-1; D is perhaps TRBD1 (5 bases). The V end lost 2 bases, the J end lost 10 bases, and 26 bases lay between the germline ends. The CDR3 sequence is 17 residues long. Germline V gene sequence: CDR1 MNHNY, CDR2 SVGAGI (reference sequence). The CDR3 nucleotides are TGTGCCAGCAGTTACGAACTTGCCCCCAGGGATTTCATCGGAGCTTTCTTT. Its translation: CASSYELAPRDFIGAFF.